These 8 T cell receptor beta chains share one sample of origin, sequenced in a study of T cells in Graves' hyperthyroidism and ophthalmopathy. What was amplified from RNA transcripts were TCR beta CDR3 regions. With the HTBI primer set, the TCR CDR3 went through a first round of RT-PCR. Via MiXCR, TCRdb re-called the multiplex PCR reads, giving one row per CDR3 protein. The sample lists hundreds of thousands of distinct CDR3 sequences, 15% to 20% seen once, with 3.8% in the top ten. Specimen: blood. The receptors come from a woman between 25 and 40 years old with Graves' hyperthyroidism.

Notes on this clonotype: Since no conserved phenylalanine or tryptophan closes the CDR3, a read error is the likely cause. The V and J genes are TRBV5-1 and TRBJ2-7, with D tentatively TRBD1 (6 bases). Looked up from germline, CDR1 is SGHRS and CDR2 is YFSETQ. This CDR3 region has 15 residues. V shed 2 bases and J shed 0 bases, with 12 bases lying between them. CDR3 sequence: CASSFGRGISYEQYS. CDR3 sequence (DNA): TGCGCCAGCAGCTTTGGCAGGGGCATCTCCTACGAGCAGTACTCC.

Comments on this clonotype: An end of the junction differs from the germline gene, which may be a read error. The chain couples TRBV11-2 to TRBJ2-1; TRBD2 matches 16 bases. The germline V gene has CDR1 SGHAT and CDR2 FQNNGV. This CDR3 is built from 19 residues. The CDR3 region is CASSSNRRGTSGRARERFF. The CDR3 region has the DNA TGTGCCAGCAGCTCAAACCGGCGGGGGACTAGCGGGAGGGCTCGGGAGCGGTTCTTC.

This clonotype was detected ten times or more. The genes are TRBV20-1 and TRBJ2-2; the D is unclear. This CDR3 spans 12 amino acids. From germline, CDR1 is DFQATT and CDR2 SNEGSKA (reference sequence). V lost 1 base and J 8 bases, leaving 8 bases between the germline ends. CDR3 coding DNA: TGCAGTGCTAGAGCGGGCGGTGGGGAGCTGTTTTTT. Translated, it gives CSARAGGGELFF.

The chain carries TRBV5-1 and TRBJ2-7, with 10 nucleotides matching TRBD2. Germline CDR1 SGHRS, CDR2 YFSETQ. CDR3 size: 17 residues. The trim removed 4 bases at V and 1 base at J, leaving 11 bases unmatched. The CDR3 reads CASSPVRSSGSSYEQYF. For the CDR3, the DNA is TGCGCCAGCAGCCCCGTAAGGTCTAGCGGGAGTTCCTACGAGCAGTACTTC.

V gene TRBV28 combines with J gene TRBJ2-3; D unclear. The germline gives CDR1 MDHEN, CDR2 SYDVKM. This CDR3 has 14 amino acids. V gave up 2 bases and J gave up 4 bases, with 10 bases separating them. CDR3 nucleotides: TGTGCCAGCAGTTTAAATTTAAGGCCAGATACGCAGTATTTT. Its translation: CASSLNLRPDTQYF.

The CDR3 region is CASSGQGHQPQHF. CDR3 nucleotides: TGTGCCAGTAGTGGACAGGGACATCAGCCCCAGCATTTT. This chain connects TRBV19 to TRBJ1-5, with TRBD1 identical over 8 bases. Germline V gene data show CDR1 as LNHDA and CDR2 as SQIVND (reference sequence). The V segment lost 5 bases and the J segment 5 bases; nucleotides outside the gene matches: 2. The CDR3 contains 13 residues.

This clonotype was recorded a few times. V and J are TRBV6-1 and TRBJ2-7; D perhaps matches TRBD2 (6 bases). Germline CDR1 reads MNHNS; CDR2 reads SASEGT. CDR3 size: 12 residues. Trimming removed 6 bases from V and 5 bases from J, with 11 bases in between. The CDR3 region is CASSRGVDEQYF. The CDR3, as DNA: TGTGCCAGCAGCCGCGGGGTTGACGAGCAGTACTTC.

This clonotype was counted a few times. The rearrangement links TRBV9 to TRBJ2-1; 7 nucleotides match TRBD2. In germline, CDR1 is SGDLS, CDR2 YYNGEE. The CDR3 is 16 amino acids. Unmatched junction bases numbered 12, after V lost 0 bases and J lost 9 bases. As DNA, the CDR3 is TGTGCCAGCAGCGTAGCGGGACGTTCGGGGGGAATTGAGCAGTTCTTC. Protein sequence: CASSVAGRSGGIEQFF.